This is a list of T cell receptor beta chains from one sample in a study of blood T cell repertoires in COVID-19. Some clones are missing from TCRdb's copy, which holds only in-frame ones; the method was immunoSEQ multiplex PCR. The data show roughly 120,000 clones, 85% to 90% seen once. Sequenced material: peripheral blood. The source is a woman aged 45 to 65 with acute or convalescent COVID-19. CDR3s include the opening cysteine and the closing phenylalanine or tryptophan. The D gene is left open where the match is weak. Rows give clone size only sometimes, using once, few, many, or a class for an expanded clone.

J,D,V,size,DNA,CDR3
TRBJ2-7,.,TRBV11-2,.,TGTGCCAGCAGCTTAGGCTTGGGCAGGCGGGGAGCCCATTACGAGCAGTACTTC,CASSLGLGRRGAHYEQYF
TRBJ1-1,.,TRBV10-3,.,TGTGCCATCAGTGAGGACGGGATGAACACTGAAGCTTTCTTT,CAISEDGMNTEAFF
TRBJ2-1,.,TRBV24-1,.,TGTGCCACCAGTGACTACAGGCGACTGGCCTACAATGAGCAGTTCTTC,CATSDYRRLAYNEQFF
TRBJ1-3,.,TRBV6-1,.,TGTGCCAGCAGTGAAAGTAGGAGTTCAGGAAACACCATATATTTT,CASSESRSSGNTIYF
TRBJ1-1,.,TRBV12-5,.,TGTGCTAGTGGCCCCGACAGAGGTGAAGCTTTCTTT,CASGPDRGEAFF
TRBJ1-5,.,TRBV7-9,.,TGTGCCAGCAGCTTCGGACAGATCAATCAGCCCCAGCATTTT,CASSFGQINQPQHF
TRBJ1-2,.,TRBV5-6,.,TGTGCCAGCAGCTTGCAGGGGAATGGCTACACCTTC,CASSLQGNGYTF
TRBJ1-6,.,TRBV27,.,TGTGCCAGCAGTCCCCGGGACGGAGGGTATAATTCACCCCTCCACTTT,CASSPRDGGYNSPLHF
TRBJ2-7,TRBD2,TRBV24-1,.,TGTGCCACCCAACGGGGGGATAATTACGAGCAGTACTTC,CATQRGDNYEQYF
TRBJ1-6,.,TRBV18,.,TGTGCCAGCTCACCCGTACAGGTAGTGGATTCACCCCTCCACTTT,CASSPVQVVDSPLHF
TRBJ2-3,.,TRBV19,.,TGTGCCAGTAGTAAGGGGATGGGACAACACACAGATACGCAGTATTTT,CASSKGMGQHTDTQYF
TRBJ2-1,TRBD2,TRBV6-2/TRBV6-3,once,TGTGCCAGCAGTTACCCGGGACTAGCATACAATGAGCAGTTCTTC,CASSYPGLAYNEQFF
TRBJ2-3,.,TRBV29-1,.,TGCAGCGTTGAAGATCTAACCGGCACAGATACGCAGTATTTT,CSVEDLTGTDTQYF
TRBJ1-1,TRBD1,TRBV12-3/TRBV12-4,.,TGTGCCAGCAGGCTACAGGGGGAAGCTTTCTTT,CASRLQGEAFF
TRBJ2-3,.,TRBV7-2,.,TGTGCCAGCAGCCCGGACTATATCACAGATACGCAGTATTTT,CASSPDYITDTQYF
TRBJ2-7,.,TRBV28,.,TGTGCCAGCATTAGACTAGGTAGCGCCTACGAGCAGTACTTC,CASIRLGSAYEQYF
TRBJ2-5,TRBD2,TRBV3-1/TRBV3-2,.,TGTGCCAGCAGCCTGCAGACTAGCGGGAGGGGAGAGACCCAGTACTTC,CASSLQTSGRGETQYF
TRBJ2-3,.,TRBV3-1/TRBV3-2,.,TGTGCCAGCAGCCGGGCTAGCGCGCAGTATTTT,CASSRASAQYF
TRBJ2-4,.,TRBV15,few,TGTGCCACCAGCAGGGACAACGGGAAAAACATTCAGTACTTC,CATSRDNGKNIQYF
TRBJ2-1,.,TRBV5-1,.,TGCGCCAGCAGCTTGGACAGAAGGGGCAATGAGCAGTTCTTC,CASSLDRRGNEQFF
TRBJ2-3,.,TRBV12-3/TRBV12-4,.,TGTGCCAGCACCCCCCAGTCAGATACGCAGTATTTT,CASTPQSDTQYF
TRBJ1-3,.,TRBV24-1,once,TGTGCCACCAGTGGAGTGGGGCCTTCTGGAAACACCATATATTTT,CATSGVGPSGNTIYF
TRBJ1-1,.,TRBV6-5,.,TGTGCCAGCAGTTACTCGAAGGCCAGGGCTGAAGCTTTCTTT,CASSYSKARAEAFF
TRBJ1-2,.,TRBV23-1,once,TGCGCCAGCAGTCAAAATCCAAGGGGGGGACTCGGGGACTATGGCTACACCTTC,CASSQNPRGGLGDYGYTF
TRBJ2-1,.,TRBV5-1,.,TGCGCCAGCAGCCCCGGGACACCGCCTAATGAGCAGTTCTTC,CASSPGTPPNEQFF
TRBJ2-5,TRBD2,TRBV27,once,TGTGCCAGCAGGGCTAGCGGGAGTGAGACCCAGTACTTC,CASRASGSETQYF
TRBJ1-1,.,TRBV12-3/TRBV12-4,.,TGTGCCAGCAGCGGACAGACGAACACTGAAGCTTTCTTT,CASSGQTNTEAFF
TRBJ2-1,.,TRBV10-3,.,TGTGCCATCAGTGAGATCCTTAAGGGGGGGGATGAGCAGTTCTTC,CAISEILKGGDEQFF
TRBJ2-7,TRBD1,TRBV27,.,TGTGCCAGCAGTCCGGACAGGGTTCCCCCTTACGAGCAGTACTTC,CASSPDRVPPYEQYF
TRBJ1-1,.,TRBV6-5,.,TGTGCCAGCAGTTACGCGGGTTCGGCTGGGGCTTTCTTT,CASSYAGSAGAFF
TRBJ2-7,.,TRBV6-5,.,TGTGCCAGCAGTCGCGGGGGCGGATCGGACGAGCAGTACTTC,CASSRGGGSDEQYF
TRBJ1-1,.,TRBV29-1,.,TGCAGCGTTAGAGGTGGGAGTACTGAAGCTTTCTTT,CSVRGGSTEAFF
TRBJ2-1,TRBD2,TRBV7-9,.,TGTGCCAGCAGCTTAGTGATTAGCGGGAAAGGTGAGCAGTTCTTC,CASSLVISGKGEQFF
TRBJ2-1,TRBD2,TRBV7-9,.,TGTGCCAGCAGCGCTGGACTAGCGGGGGACAATGAGCAGTTCTTC,CASSAGLAGDNEQFF
TRBJ2-3,.,TRBV6-6,.,TGTGCCAGCAGTCCCCCGAAAGGAGGAGCGGGCCACACAGATACGCAGTATTTT,CASSPPKGGAGHTDTQYF
TRBJ2-1,.,TRBV11-2,.,TGTGCCAGCAGCTTAGGGCCGCACAATGAGCAGTTCTTC,CASSLGPHNEQFF
TRBJ2-1,TRBD2,TRBV5-6,.,TGTGCCAGCAGCTTGCCTTGGACTAGCTCTAGTGAGCAGTTCTTC,CASSLPWTSSSEQFF
TRBJ2-1,.,TRBV4-2,few,TGTGCCAGCAGCCAAGGGTATCGGGATGAGCAGTTCTTC,CASSQGYRDEQFF
TRBJ2-3,TRBD2,TRBV10-3,.,TGTGCCATCAGTGAGGGTACTAGCGGGACTACAGATACGCAGTATTTT,CAISEGTSGTTDTQYF
TRBJ2-7,.,TRBV5-1,.,TGCGCCAGCAGCTTGGGTGCGTCCTACGAGCAGTACTTC,CASSLGASYEQYF
TRBJ2-7,TRBD2,TRBV19,.,TGTGCCAGTAGTAGGGGACTAGCGGATATCTTCGGCTCCTACGAGCAGTACTTC,CASSRGLADIFGSYEQYF
TRBJ1-1,.,TRBV18,.,TGTGCCAGCTCGGCGCTGGAGGGCACTGAAGCTTTCTTT,CASSALEGTEAFF
TRBJ1-6,.,TRBV12-3/TRBV12-4,.,TGTGCCAGCAGTTTATCCGATTCACCCCTCCACTTT,CASSLSDSPLHF
TRBJ1-3,.,TRBV5-5,.,TGTGCCAGCGACTTCTCTGGAAACACCATATATTTT,CASDFSGNTIYF
TRBJ2-1,TRBD2,TRBV27,.,TGTGCCAGCAGACGCACTAGCGGGGCCTACAATGAGCAGTTCTTC,CASRRTSGAYNEQFF
TRBJ1-1,TRBD1,TRBV5-1,.,TGCGCCAGCAGCCCGACAGGGGGCTGGACTGAAGCTTTCTTT,CASSPTGGWTEAFF
TRBJ2-5,.,TRBV5-4,.,TGTGCCAGCAGCTTACCGACTAGGCTCGGAGAGACCCAGTACTTC,CASSLPTRLGETQYF
TRBJ1-5,.,TRBV18,.,TGTGCCAGCTCACCGAAAGTAGATCAGCCCCAGCATTTT,CASSPKVDQPQHF
TRBJ2-3,.,TRBV21-1,.,TGTGCCAGCAGTCCGATCGGGCTGAACAGAGCGGTCGCTAGCACAGATACGCAGTATTTT,CASSPIGLNRAVASTDTQYF
TRBJ1-4,TRBD1,TRBV4-2,.,TGTGCCAGCAGCCTAGAAGGGGACAGGGATGAAAAACTGTTTTTT,CASSLEGDRDEKLFF
TRBJ1-1,TRBD1,TRBV5-1,.,TGCGCCAGCAGCTCCCAGGACAGGGGGCAGGGGAACACTGAAGCTTTCTTT,CASSSQDRGQGNTEAFF
TRBJ1-3,.,TRBV3-1/TRBV3-2,.,TGTGCCAGCAGCGATGTTATCGGCTCTGGAAACACCATATATTTT,CASSDVIGSGNTIYF
TRBJ1-2,.,TRBV30,few,TGTGCCTGGAGTGAGGGGGTAGGTTTGGTAGATGGCTACACCTTC,CAWSEGVGLVDGYTF
TRBJ2-2,.,TRBV11-2,.,TGTGCCAGCAGCGGGAGTTTTCAGGGGGAGCTGTTTTTT,CASSGSFQGELFF
TRBJ2-7,TRBD1,TRBV24-1,.,TGTGCCACCAGTGATTCAGGGACAGGGGCCTACGAGCAGTACTTC,CATSDSGTGAYEQYF
TRBJ1-2,.,TRBV28,.,TGTGCCAGCAGCGGGAACTACTATGGCTACACCTTC,CASSGNYYGYTF
TRBJ1-4,TRBD1,TRBV10-2,.,TGCGCCAGCTGGGACAGGGGTGAAAAACTGTTTTTT,CASWDRGEKLFF
TRBJ1-1,TRBD1,TRBV7-9,.,TGTGCCAGCAGCTTGGGTGGGACAGGGGTCGGAAACACTGAAGCTTTCTTT,CASSLGGTGVGNTEAFF